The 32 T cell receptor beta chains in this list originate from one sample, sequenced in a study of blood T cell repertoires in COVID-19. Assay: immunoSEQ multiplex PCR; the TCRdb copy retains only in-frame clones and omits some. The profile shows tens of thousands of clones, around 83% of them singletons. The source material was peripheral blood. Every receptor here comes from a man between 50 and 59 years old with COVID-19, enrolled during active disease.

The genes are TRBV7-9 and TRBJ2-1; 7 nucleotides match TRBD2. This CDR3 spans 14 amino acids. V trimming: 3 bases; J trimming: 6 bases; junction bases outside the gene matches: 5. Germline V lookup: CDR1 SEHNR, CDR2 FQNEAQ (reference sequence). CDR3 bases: TGTGCCAGCAGCTTGGGACTACCTACCAATGAGCAGTTCTTC. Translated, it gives CASSLGLPTNEQFF.

The CDR3 loop reads CASSYGLAGAQEQYF. The CDR3 coding sequence is TGCGCCAGCAGCTACGGACTAGCGGGAGCTCAAGAGCAGTACTTC. This sequence joins TRBV5-1 and TRBJ2-7; 13 bases line up with TRBD2. The V segment lost 3 bases and the J segment 7 bases; nucleotides outside the gene matches: 7. CDR1 and CDR2 from the germline V gene are SGHRS and YFSETQ. The CDR3 has 15 residues.

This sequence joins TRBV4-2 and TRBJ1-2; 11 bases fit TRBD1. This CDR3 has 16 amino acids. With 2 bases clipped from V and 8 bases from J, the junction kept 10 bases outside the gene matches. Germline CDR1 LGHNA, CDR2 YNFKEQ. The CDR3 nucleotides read TGTGCCAGCAGCCAATTAGGGATGGGACAGGGGGGCGGCTACACCTTC. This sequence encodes CASSQLGMGQGGGYTF.

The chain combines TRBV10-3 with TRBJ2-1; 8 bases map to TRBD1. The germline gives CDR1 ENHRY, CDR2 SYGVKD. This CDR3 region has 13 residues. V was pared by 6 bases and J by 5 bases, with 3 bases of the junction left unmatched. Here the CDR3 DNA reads TGTGCCATCAGGCCGGGACAGGACAATGAGCAGTTCTTC. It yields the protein CAIRPGQDNEQFF.

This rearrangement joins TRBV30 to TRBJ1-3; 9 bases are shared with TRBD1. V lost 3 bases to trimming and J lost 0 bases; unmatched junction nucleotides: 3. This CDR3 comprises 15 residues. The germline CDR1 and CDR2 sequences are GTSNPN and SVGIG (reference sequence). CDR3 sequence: CAWSRTGDSGNTIYF. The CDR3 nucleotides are TGTGCCTGGAGCCGGACAGGGGACTCTGGAAACACCATATATTTT. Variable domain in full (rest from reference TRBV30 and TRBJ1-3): SQTIHQWPATLVQPVGSPLSLECTVEGTSNPNLYWYRQAAGRGLQLLFYSVGIGQISSEVPQNLSASRPQDRQFILSSKKLLLSDSGFYLCAWSRTGDSGNTIYFGEGSWLTVV.

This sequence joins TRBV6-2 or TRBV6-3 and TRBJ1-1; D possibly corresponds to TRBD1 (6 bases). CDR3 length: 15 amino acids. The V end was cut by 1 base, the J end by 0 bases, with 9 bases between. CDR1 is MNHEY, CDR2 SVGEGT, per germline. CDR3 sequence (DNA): TGTGCCAGCAGTTACTTCGGGGGGCTGAACACTGAAGCTTTCTTT. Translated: CASSYFGGLNTEAFF.

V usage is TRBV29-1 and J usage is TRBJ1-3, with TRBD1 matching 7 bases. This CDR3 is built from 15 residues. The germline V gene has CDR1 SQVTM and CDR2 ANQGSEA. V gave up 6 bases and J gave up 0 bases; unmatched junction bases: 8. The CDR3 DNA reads TGCAGCGTCCAAACAGGGGCCAGCTCTGGAAACACCATATATTTT. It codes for CSVQTGASSGNTIYF.

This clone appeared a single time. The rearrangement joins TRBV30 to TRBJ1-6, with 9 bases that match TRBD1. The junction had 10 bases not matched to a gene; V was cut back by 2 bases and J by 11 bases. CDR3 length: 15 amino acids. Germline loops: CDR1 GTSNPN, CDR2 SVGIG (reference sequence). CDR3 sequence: CAWSSPGTGKAPLHF. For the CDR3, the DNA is TGTGCCTGGAGTAGCCCCGGGACAGGGAAAGCACCCCTCCACTTT.

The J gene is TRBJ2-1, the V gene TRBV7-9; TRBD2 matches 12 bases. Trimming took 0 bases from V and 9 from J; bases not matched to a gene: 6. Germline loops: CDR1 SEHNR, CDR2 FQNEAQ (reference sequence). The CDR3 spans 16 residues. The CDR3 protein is CASSLAPRLAGVEQFF. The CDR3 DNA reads TGTGCCAGCAGCTTAGCTCCACGACTAGCGGGAGTTGAGCAGTTCTTC.

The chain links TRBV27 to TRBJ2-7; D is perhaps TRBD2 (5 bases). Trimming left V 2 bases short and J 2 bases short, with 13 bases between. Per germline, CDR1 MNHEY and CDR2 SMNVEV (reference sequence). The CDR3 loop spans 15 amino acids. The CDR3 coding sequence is TGTGCCAGCAGTTTAGCCCCACTAGTTCCCTACGAGCAGTACTTC. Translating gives CASSLAPLVPYEQYF.

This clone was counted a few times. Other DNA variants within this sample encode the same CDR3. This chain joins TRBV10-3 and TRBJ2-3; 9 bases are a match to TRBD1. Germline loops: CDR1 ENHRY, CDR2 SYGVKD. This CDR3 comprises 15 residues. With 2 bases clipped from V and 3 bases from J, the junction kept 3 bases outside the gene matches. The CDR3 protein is CAISEDRGRTDTQYF. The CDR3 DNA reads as TGTGCCATCAGTGAGGACAGGGGGAGAACAGATACGCAGTATTTT.

CDR3 protein: CASSINREQFF. In DNA, the CDR3 is TGTGCCAGTAGTATCAACCGGGAGCAGTTCTTC. This chain uses TRBV19 with TRBJ2-1; D is uncertain. V lost 3 bases, J lost 10 bases, and 7 bases lay in between. CDR1 is LNHDA, CDR2 SQIVND, per germline (reference sequence). The CDR3 consists of 11 residues.

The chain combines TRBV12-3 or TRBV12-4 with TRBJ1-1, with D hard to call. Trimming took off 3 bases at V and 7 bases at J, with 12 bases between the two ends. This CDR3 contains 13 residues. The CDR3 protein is CASSFRPVVEAFF. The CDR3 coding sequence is TGTGCCAGCAGTTTTCGTCCAGTCGTTGAAGCTTTCTTT.

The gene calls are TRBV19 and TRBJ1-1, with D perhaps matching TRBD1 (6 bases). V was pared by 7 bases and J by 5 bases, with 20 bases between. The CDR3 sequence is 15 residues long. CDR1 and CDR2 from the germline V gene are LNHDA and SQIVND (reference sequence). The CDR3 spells CASIRTSRGGTEAFF. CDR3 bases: TGTGCCAGTATCCGGACATCACGAGGGGGAACTGAAGCTTTCTTT.

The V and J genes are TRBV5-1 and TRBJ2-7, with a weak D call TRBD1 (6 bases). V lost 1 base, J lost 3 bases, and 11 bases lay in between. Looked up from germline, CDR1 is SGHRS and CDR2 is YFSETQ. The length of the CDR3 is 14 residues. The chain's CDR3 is CASSLQQGGYEQYF. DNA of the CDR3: TGCGCCAGCAGCTTGCAACAGGGCGGCTACGAGCAGTACTTC.

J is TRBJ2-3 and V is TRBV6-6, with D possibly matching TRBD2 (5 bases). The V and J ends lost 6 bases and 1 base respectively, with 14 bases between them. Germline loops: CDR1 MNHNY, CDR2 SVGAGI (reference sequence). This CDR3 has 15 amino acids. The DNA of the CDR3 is TGTGCCAGCAGCCCCGGCCTCGGGGGCACAGATACGCAGTATTTT. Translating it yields CASSPGLGGTDTQYF.

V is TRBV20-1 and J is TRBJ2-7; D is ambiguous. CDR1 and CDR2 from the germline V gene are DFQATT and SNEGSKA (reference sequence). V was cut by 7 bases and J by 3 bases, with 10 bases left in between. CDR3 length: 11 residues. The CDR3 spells CSGAVRYEQYF. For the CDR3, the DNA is TGCAGTGGGGCAGTTCGCTACGAGCAGTACTTC.

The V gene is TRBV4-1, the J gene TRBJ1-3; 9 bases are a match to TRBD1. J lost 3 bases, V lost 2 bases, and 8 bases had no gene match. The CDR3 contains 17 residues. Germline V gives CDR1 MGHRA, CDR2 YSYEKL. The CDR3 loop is CASSQRSQGAGGNTIYF. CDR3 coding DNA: TGCGCCAGCAGCCAAAGGTCACAGGGGGCGGGTGGAAACACCATATATTTT.

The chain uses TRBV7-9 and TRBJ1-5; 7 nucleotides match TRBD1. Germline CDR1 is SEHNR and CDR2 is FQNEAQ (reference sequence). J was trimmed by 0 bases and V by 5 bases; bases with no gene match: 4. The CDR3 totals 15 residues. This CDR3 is CASSNDRASNQPQHF. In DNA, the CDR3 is TGTGCCAGCAGCAACGACAGGGCTAGCAATCAGCCCCAGCATTTT.

The DNA of the CDR3 is TGTGCCAGCAGCCCAGGGACAGGGGCACCCAGCTACACCTTC. This sequence encodes CASSPGTGAPSYTF. This chain uses TRBV4-2 with TRBJ1-2, with 10 nucleotides matching TRBD1. The CDR3 sequence is 14 residues long. CDR1 and CDR2 (germline): LGHNA, YNFKEQ. V lost 4 bases, J lost 9 bases, and 8 bases stayed unmatched.

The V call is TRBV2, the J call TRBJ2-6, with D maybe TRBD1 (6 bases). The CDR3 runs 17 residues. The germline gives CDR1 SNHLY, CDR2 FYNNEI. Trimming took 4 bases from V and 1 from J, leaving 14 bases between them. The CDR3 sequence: CASSGMGALSGANVLTF. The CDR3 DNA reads TGTGCCAGCAGTGGTATGGGGGCGCTATCTGGGGCCAACGTCCTGACTTTC.

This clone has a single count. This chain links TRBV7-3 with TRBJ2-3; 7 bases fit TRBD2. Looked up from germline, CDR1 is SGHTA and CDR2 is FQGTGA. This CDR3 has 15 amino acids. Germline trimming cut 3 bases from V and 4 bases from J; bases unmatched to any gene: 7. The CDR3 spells CASSFSGGGADTQYF. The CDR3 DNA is TGTGCCAGCAGCTTCTCGGGAGGCGGGGCAGATACGCAGTATTTT.

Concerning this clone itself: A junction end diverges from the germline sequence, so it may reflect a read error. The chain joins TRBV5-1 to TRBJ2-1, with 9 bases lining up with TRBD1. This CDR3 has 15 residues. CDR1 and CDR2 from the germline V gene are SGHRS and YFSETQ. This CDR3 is CASSTDRGNYNGQFF. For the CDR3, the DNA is TGCGCCAGCAGCACGGACAGGGGTAACTACAATGGGCAGTTCTTC. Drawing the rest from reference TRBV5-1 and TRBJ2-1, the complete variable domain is KAGVTQTPRYLIKTRGQQVTLSCSPISGHRSVSWYQQTPGQGLQFLFEYFSETQRNKGNFPGRFSGRQFSNSRSEMNVSTLELGDSALYLCASSTDRGNYNGQFFGPGTRLTVL.

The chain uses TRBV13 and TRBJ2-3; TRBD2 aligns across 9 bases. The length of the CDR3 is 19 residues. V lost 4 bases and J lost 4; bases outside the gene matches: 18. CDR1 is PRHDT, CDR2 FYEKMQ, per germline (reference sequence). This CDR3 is CASSSAPLVAGEGPDTQYF. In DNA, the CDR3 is TGTGCCAGCAGCTCGGCTCCGCTTGTAGCGGGAGAAGGGCCAGATACGCAGTATTTT. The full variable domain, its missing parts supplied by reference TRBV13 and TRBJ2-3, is AAGVIQSPRHLIKEKRETATLKCYPIPRHDTVYWYQQGPGQDPQFLISFYEKMQSDKGSIPDRFSAQQFSDYHSELNMSSLELGDSALYFCASSSAPLVAGEGPDTQYFGPGTRLTVL.

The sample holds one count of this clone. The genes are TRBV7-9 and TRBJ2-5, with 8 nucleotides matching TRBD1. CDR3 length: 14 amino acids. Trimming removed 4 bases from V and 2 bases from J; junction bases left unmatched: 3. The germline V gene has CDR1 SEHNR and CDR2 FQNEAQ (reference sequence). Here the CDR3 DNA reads TGTGCCAGCAGCTCAAGACAGGGGCAAGAGACCCAGTACTTC. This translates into CASSSRQGQETQYF. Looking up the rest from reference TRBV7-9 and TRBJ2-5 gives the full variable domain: DTGVSQNPRHKITKRGQNVTFRCDPISEHNRLYWYRQTLGQGPEFLTYFQNEAQLEKSRLLSDRFSAERPKGSFSTLEIQRTEQGDSAMYLCASSSRQGQETQYFGPGTRLLVL.

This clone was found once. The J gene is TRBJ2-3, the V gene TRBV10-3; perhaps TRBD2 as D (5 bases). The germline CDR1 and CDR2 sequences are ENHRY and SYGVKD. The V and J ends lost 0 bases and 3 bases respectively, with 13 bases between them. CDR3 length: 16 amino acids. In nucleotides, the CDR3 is TGTGCCATCAGTGAGTCGGACCAGCGGTTGACAGATACGCAGTATTTT. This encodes CAISESDQRLTDTQYF.

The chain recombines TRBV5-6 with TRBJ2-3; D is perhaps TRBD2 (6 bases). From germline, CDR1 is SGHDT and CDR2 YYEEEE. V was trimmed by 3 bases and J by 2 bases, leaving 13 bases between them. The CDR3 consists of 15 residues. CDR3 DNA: TGTGCCAGCAGCTCTTTGGGGGGACCCACAGATACGCAGTATTTT. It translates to CASSSLGGPTDTQYF.

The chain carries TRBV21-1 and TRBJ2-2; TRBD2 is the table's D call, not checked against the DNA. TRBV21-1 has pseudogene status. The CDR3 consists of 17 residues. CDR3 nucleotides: TGTGCCAGCAGCAAAGCAAGGGGACTAGAGGGCACCGGGGAGCTGTTTTTT. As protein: CASSKARGLEGTGELFF.

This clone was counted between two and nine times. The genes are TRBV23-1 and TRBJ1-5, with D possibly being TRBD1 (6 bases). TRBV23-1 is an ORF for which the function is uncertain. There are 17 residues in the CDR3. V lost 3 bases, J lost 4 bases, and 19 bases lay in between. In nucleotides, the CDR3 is TGCGCCAGCAGTCAGCCCCTGGACAGTCCAGCGAATCAGCCCCAGCATTTT. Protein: CASSQPLDSPANQPQHF.

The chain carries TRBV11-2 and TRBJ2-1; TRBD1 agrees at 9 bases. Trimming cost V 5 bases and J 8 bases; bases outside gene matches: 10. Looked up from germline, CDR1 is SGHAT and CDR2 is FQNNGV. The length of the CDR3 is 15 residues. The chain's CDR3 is CASSRSGTGIYEQFF. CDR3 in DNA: TGTGCCAGCAGCCGTTCCGGGACAGGGATTTATGAGCAGTTCTTC.

The CDR3 here is CATSRVAVGLAGGDNEQFF. The CDR3 DNA sequence: TGTGCCACCAGCAGAGTAGCCGTGGGACTAGCGGGAGGGGACAATGAGCAGTTCTTC. This chain connects TRBV15 to TRBJ2-1; 16 bases are a match to TRBD2. Germline trimming cut 1 base from V and 5 bases from J; bases unmatched to any gene: 8. This CDR3 comprises 19 residues. Germline CDR1 and CDR2: LNHNV and YYDKDF (reference sequence).

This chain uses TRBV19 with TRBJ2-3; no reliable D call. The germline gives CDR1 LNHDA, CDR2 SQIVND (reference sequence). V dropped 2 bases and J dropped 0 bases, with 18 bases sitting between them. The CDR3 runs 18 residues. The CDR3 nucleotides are TGTGCCAGTAGTATATTTTTTTTTACAGATACTAGCACAGATACGCAGTATTTT. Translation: CASSIFFFTDTSTDTQYF.